This T cell receptor (beta chain) was sequenced for a study of cytomegalovirus exposure and HLA in healthy donors. Broader study findings: Earlier analysis yielded a pattern in which most TCR beta V segments were productive about 90% or about 30% of the time. Sequencing depth roughly uniform across donors was assumed in presence/absence analyses. According to the study, roughly 160 TCR beta chains were cytomegalovirus-associated.

With 6 bases removed from V and 2 bases from J, the gap between germline ends came to 23 bases. The CDR3 length is 19 residues. Germline V CDR1 and CDR2: LNHDA, SQIVND (reference sequence). PCR was performed using 60 Vbeta and 13 Jbeta primers. Sequencing was performed with immunoSEQ multiplex PCR; in TCRdb, only in-frame clones are kept and a portion is missing. The data contain 150,000 to 200,000 clones, approximately 71% of them singletons. Healthy bone marrow donors made up the cohort. As concerns this clone: Its antigen is currently unknown.

The source of this sequence is a woman aged 40-49 years in good health and CMV-seropositive. The chain links TRBV19 to TRBJ2-6; the D is unclear. Sequencing used PBMCs. CDR3 coding DNA: TGTGCCAGTAGGCCCGACGGCAGTCTAGTCTCCACTGGGGCCAACGTCCTGACTTTC. Its protein is CASRPDGSLVSTGANVLTF.